Below are 8 T cell receptor beta chains sequenced from a single sample in a study of regulatory T cells in long-lasting Graves disease. Time point here: newly diagnosed GD, antithyroid drugs for less than 3 months. From PBMCs, RNA was extracted and then used to make the TCR library. According to the study, TCR beta libraries were built with iRepertoire HTBI primers and CDR3-region Arm-PCR. Via MiXCR, TCRdb re-called the multiplex PCR reads, giving one row per CDR3 protein. The repertoire includes about 440,000 distinct CDR3 sequences, about a sixth of them detected once, and approximately 12% sits in the top ten. The same sample was also used in a study of T cells in Graves' hyperthyroidism and ophthalmopathy.

The sequenced sample was peripheral blood mononuclear cells (PBMCs), obtained at new diagnosis, from a patient treated with antithyroid drugs. These TCRs come from a woman aged 30 to 39 with Graves disease.

The chain is built from TRBV20-1 and TRBJ2-3, with D perhaps being TRBD1 or TRBD2 (5 bases each). Deletions cut 7 bases from V and 0 bases from J, with 11 bases between. Germline V lookup: CDR1 DFQATT, CDR2 SNEGSKA (reference sequence). This CDR3 is 13 amino acids long. The CDR3 protein is CSVRGPSTDTQYF. The CDR3 bases are TGCAGTGTGAGGGGTCCTAGCACAGATACGCAGTATTTT.

The table lists this clonotype with many counts. V and J are TRBV6-6 and TRBJ2-1; D not certain. The germline V and J ends were trimmed by 0 bases and 0 bases, with 12 bases remaining between them. Germline loops: CDR1 MNHNY, CDR2 SVGAGI (reference sequence). This CDR3 has 17 residues. The CDR3, as DNA: TGTGCCAGCAGTTACTCGAGACTCCGGAGCTCCTACAATGAGCAGTTCTTC. Translating gives CASSYSRLRSSYNEQFF.

This clonotype occurred many times. V is TRBV2 and J is TRBJ2-3; 8 bases match TRBD2. The CDR3 has 15 residues. Germline CDR1 reads SNHLY; CDR2 reads FYNNEI. V lost 3 bases and J lost 2; bases outside the gene matches: 4. This chain's CDR3 is CASSDLAGTTDTQYF. In DNA form, the CDR3 reads TGTGCCAGCAGTGACCTAGCGGGTACCACAGATACGCAGTATTTT.

CDR3 nucleotides: TGTGCCAGCAGCCTTCCGCCATTCCAGACAGGGCTCCGGTCACCCCTCCACTTT. Translated: CASSLPPFQTGLRSPLHF. The chain is built from TRBV28 and TRBJ1-6, with TRBD1 matching 7 bases. The CDR3 has 18 residues. V trimming: 6 bases; J trimming: 10 bases; junction bases outside the gene matches: 21. Per the germline V gene, CDR1 is MDHEN and CDR2 is SYDVKM.

Regarding this clonotype: A much bigger clone sits one base away, suggesting this may be a read error. The genes are TRBV7-3 and TRBJ1-1, with no clear D. CDR3 length equals 10 residues. From germline, CDR1 is SGHTA and CDR2 FQGTGA. The CDR3 here is CASSWTEALF. The CDR3 DNA follows: TGTGCCAGCAGCTGGACTGAAGCTCTCTTT.

This clonotype has just a few counts. The chain joins TRBV13 to TRBJ1-4; 11 nucleotides match TRBD1. The CDR3 consists of 17 residues. CDR1 and CDR2 from the germline V gene are PRHDT and FYEKMQ (reference sequence). The V gene end was trimmed by 5 bases and the J gene end by 1 base; junction bases not matched to a gene: 6. The CDR3 DNA sequence: TGTGCCAGCAGCGGACAGGGGGCTGAGGGAACTAATGAAAAACTGTTTTTT. It encodes CASSGQGAEGTNEKLFF.

Only a few counts were recorded for this clonotype. This chain connects TRBV6-1 to TRBJ1-5, with unresolved D. CDR1 MNHNS and CDR2 SASEGT come from the germline V gene. The CDR3 extends over 14 amino acids. Trimming pared 3 bases from V and 5 bases from J, leaving 11 bases between. The CDR3 coding sequence is TGTGCCAGCAGTGACAGGAACCCTTATCAGCCCCAGCATTTT. It is translated as CASSDRNPYQPQHF.

This clonotype came up many times. This sequence joins TRBV5-1 and TRBJ1-1, with TRBD1 matching over 10 bases. The CDR3 consists of 18 residues. CDR1 is SGHRS, CDR2 YFSETQ, per germline. V shed 4 bases, J shed 4 bases, and the junction held 16 bases outside the gene matches. CDR3 sequence reads: CASSRGGDRGRGPTEAFF. The DNA of the CDR3 is TGCGCCAGCAGCCGAGGGGGGGACAGGGGTAGAGGGCCCACTGAAGCTTTCTTT. The entire variable domain, with the rest obtained from reference TRBV5-1 and TRBJ1-1, is as follows: KAGVTQTPRYLIKTRGQQVTLSCSPISGHRSVSWYQQTPGQGLQFLFEYFSETQRNKGNFPGRFSGRQFSNSRSEMNVSTLELGDSALYLCASSRGGDRGRGPTEAFFGQGTRLTVV.